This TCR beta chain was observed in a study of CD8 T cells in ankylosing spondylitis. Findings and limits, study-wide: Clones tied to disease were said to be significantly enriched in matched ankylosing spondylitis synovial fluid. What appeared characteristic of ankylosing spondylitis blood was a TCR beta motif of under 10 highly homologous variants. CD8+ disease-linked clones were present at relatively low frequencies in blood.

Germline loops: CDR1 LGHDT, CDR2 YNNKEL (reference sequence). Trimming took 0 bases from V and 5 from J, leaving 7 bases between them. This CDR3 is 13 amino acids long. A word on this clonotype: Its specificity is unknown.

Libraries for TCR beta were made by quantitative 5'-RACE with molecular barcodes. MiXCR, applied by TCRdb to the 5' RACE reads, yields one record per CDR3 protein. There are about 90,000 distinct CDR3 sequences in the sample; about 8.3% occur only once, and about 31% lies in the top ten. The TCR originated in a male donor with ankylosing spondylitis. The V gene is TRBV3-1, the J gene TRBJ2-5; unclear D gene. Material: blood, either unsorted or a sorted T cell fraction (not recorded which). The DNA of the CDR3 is TGTGCCAGCAGCCAAGATTATGGGGAGACCCAGTACTTC. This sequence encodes CASSQDYGETQYF.